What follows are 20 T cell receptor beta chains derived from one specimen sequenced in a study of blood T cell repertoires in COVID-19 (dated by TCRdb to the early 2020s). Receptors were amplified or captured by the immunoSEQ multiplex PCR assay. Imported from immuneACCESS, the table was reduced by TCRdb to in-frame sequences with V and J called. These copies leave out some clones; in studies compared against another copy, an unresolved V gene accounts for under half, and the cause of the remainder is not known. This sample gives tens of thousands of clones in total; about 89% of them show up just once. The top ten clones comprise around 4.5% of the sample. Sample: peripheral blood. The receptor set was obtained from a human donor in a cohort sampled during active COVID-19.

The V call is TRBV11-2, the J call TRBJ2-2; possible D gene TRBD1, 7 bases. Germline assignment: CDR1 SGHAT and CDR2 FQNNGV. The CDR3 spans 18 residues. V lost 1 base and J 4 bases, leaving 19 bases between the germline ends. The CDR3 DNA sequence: TGTGCCAGCAGCTTAGGTCAGGGGGGACCCGTTAGCACCGGGGAGCTGTTTTTT. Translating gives CASSLGQGGPVSTGELFF.

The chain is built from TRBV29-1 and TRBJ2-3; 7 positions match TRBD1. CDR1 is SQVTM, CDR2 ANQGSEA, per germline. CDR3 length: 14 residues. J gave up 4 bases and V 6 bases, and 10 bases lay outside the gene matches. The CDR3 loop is CSVDGDSLSDTQYF. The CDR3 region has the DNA TGCAGCGTGGACGGGGACAGTTTATCAGATACGCAGTATTTT.

CDR3 region: CASRGDRGPYNEQFF. Written as DNA, the CDR3 is TGTGCCAGCAGGGGTGACAGGGGGCCGTACAATGAGCAGTTCTTC. This sequence joins TRBV2 and TRBJ2-1; 10 positions match TRBD1. The CDR3 runs 15 residues. Germline CDR1 is SNHLY and CDR2 is FYNNEI. V dropped 6 bases and J dropped 4; count of bases not matched to a gene: 6.

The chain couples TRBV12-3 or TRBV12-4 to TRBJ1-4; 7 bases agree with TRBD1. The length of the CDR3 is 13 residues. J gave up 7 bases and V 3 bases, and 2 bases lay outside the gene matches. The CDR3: CASSFGTAEKLFF. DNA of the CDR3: TGTGCCAGCAGTTTTGGGACAGCTGAAAAACTGTTTTTT.

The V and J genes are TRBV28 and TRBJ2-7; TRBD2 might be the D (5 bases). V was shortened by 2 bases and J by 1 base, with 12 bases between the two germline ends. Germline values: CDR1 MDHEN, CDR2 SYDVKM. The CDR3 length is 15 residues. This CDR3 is CASSLGLTGSYEQYF. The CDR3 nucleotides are TGTGCCAGCAGTTTAGGACTTACGGGGTCCTACGAGCAGTACTTC.

The CDR3 loop reads CASSFGEVSEQFF. The CDR3 DNA is TGTGCCAGCAGCTTCGGGGAGGTCAGTGAGCAGTTCTTC. The chain carries TRBV5-4 and TRBJ2-1, with D maybe TRBD2 (6 bases). CDR1 SGHNT and CDR2 YYREEE come from the germline V gene (reference sequence). V shed 2 bases and J shed 9 bases, with 12 bases lying between them. This CDR3 has 13 amino acids.

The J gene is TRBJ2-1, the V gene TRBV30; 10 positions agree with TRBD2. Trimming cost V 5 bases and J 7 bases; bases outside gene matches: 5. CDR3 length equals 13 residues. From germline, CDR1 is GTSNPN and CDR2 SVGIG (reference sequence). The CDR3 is CAWEAGGLNEQFF. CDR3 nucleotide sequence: TGTGCCTGGGAAGCGGGAGGGCTTAATGAGCAGTTCTTC. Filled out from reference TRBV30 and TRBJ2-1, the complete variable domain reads SQTIHQWPATLVQPVGSPLSLECTVEGTSNPNLYWYRQAAGRGLQLLFYSVGIGQISSEVPQNLSASRPQDRQFILSSKKLLLSDSGFYLCAWEAGGLNEQFFGPGTRLTVL.

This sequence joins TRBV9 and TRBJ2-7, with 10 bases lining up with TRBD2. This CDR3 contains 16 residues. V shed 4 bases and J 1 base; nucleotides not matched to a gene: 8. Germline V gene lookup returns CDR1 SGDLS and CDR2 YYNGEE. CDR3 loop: CASSPQASGSSYEQYF. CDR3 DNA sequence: TGTGCCAGCAGCCCACAGGCTAGCGGGAGTTCCTACGAGCAGTACTTC.

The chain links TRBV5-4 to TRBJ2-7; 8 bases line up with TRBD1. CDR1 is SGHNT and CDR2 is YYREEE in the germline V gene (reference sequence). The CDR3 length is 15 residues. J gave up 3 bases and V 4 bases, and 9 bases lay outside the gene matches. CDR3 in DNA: TGTGCCAGCAGCAACCCCGGGACAGGAGACTACGAGCAGTACTTC. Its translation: CASSNPGTGDYEQYF.

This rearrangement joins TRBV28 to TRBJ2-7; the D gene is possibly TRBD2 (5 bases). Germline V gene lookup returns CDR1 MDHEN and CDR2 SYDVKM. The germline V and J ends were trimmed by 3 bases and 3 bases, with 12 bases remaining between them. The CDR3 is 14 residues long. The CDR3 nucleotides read TGTGCCAGCAGTTTGGCAGGACTGAACTACGAGCAGTACTTC. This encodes CASSLAGLNYEQYF.

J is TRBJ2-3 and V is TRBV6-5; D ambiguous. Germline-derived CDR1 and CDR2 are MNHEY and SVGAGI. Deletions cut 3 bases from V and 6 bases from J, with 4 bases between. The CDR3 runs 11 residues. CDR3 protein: CASSYSDTQYF. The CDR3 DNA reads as TGTGCCAGCAGTTATTCTGATACGCAGTATTTT.

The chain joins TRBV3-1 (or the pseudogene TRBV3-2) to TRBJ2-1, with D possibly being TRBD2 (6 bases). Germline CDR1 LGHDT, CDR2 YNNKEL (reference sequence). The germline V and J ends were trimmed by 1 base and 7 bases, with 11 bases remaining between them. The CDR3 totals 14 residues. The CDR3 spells CASSQGRDRNEQFF. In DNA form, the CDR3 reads TGTGCCAGCAGCCAAGGGAGGGATAGGAATGAGCAGTTCTTC.

For the CDR3, the DNA is TGTGCCAGCAGCGTAGAAGGAGCGTCCTACAATGAGCAGTTCTTC. This gives the protein CASSVEGASYNEQFF. The chain joins TRBV9 to TRBJ2-1; no reliable D call. Germline loops: CDR1 SGDLS, CDR2 YYNGEE. This CDR3 contains 15 residues. V dropped 0 bases and J dropped 1 base, with 8 bases sitting between them.

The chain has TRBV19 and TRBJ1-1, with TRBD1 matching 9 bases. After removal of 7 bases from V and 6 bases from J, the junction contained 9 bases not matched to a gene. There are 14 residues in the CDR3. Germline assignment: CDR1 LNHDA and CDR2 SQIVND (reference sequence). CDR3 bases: TGTGCCAGTACCACGACAGGGGGTGTTTCTGAAGCTTTCTTT. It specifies CASTTTGGVSEAFF.

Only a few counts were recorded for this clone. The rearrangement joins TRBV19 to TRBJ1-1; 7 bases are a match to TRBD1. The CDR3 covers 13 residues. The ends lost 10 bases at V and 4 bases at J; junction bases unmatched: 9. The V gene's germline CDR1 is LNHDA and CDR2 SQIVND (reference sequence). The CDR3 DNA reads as TGTGCCACCTCAGGGGGTGGCATCACTGAAGCTTTCTTT. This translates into CATSGGGITEAFF. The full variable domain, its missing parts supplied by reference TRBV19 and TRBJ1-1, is DGGITQSPKYLFRKEGQNVTLSCEQNLNHDAMYWYRQDPGQGLRLIYYSQIVNDFQKGDIAEGYSVSREKKESFPLTVTSAQKNPTAFYLCATSGGGITEAFFGQGTRLTVV.

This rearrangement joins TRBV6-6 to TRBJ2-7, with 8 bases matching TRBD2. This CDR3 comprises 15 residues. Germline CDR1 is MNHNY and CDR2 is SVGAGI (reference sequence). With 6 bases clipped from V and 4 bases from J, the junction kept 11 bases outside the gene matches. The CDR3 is CASSPERGRSYEQYF. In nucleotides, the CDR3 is TGTGCCAGCAGCCCCGAACGCGGGAGGTCTTACGAGCAGTACTTC.

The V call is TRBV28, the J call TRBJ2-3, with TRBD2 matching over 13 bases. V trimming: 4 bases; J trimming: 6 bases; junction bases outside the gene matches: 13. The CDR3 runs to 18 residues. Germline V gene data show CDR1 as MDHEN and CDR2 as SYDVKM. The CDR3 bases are TGTGCCAGCAGTTCCATATCACGGACTAGCGGGAGTCTTGATACGCAGTATTTT. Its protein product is CASSSISRTSGSLDTQYF.

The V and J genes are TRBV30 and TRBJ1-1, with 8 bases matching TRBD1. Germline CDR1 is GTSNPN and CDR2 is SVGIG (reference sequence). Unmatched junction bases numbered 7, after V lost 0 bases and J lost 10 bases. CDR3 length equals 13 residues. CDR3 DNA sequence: TGTGCCTGGAGTGTCGATCCCGGGACAGGAGCTTTCTTT. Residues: CAWSVDPGTGAFF. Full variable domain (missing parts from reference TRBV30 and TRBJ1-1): SQTIHQWPATLVQPVGSPLSLECTVEGTSNPNLYWYRQAAGRGLQLLFYSVGIGQISSEVPQNLSASRPQDRQFILSSKKLLLSDSGFYLCAWSVDPGTGAFFGQGTRLTVV.

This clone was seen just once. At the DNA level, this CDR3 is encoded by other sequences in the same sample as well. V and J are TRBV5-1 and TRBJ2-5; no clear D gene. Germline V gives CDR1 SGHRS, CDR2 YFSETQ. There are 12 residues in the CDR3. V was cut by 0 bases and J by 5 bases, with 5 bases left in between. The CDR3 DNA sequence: TGCGCCAGCAGCTTGGCTAGGGAGACCCAGTACTTC. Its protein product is CASSLARETQYF. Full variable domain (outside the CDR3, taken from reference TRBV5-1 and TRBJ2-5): KAGVTQTPRYLIKTRGQQVTLSCSPISGHRSVSWYQQTPGQGLQFLFEYFSETQRNKGNFPGRFSGRQFSNSRSEMNVSTLELGDSALYLCASSLARETQYFGPGTRLLVL.

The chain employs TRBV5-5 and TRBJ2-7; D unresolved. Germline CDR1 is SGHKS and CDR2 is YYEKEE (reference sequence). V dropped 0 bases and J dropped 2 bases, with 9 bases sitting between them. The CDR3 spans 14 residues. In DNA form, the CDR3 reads TGTGCCAGCAGCTTGGCCCTAAGCGCCTACGAGCAGTACTTC. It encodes CASSLALSAYEQYF. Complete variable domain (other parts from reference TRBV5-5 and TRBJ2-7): DAGVTQSPTHLIKTRGQQVTLRCSPISGHKSVSWYQQVLGQGPQFIFQYYEKEERGRGNFPDRFSARQFPNYSSELNVNALLLGDSALYLCASSLALSAYEQYFGPGTRLTVT.